The clone carrying this TCR beta chain was picked up a small number of times. The sample is drawn from a study of blood T cell repertoires in COVID-19. Study-level background: The study drew acute and convalescent COVID-19 samples from the United States, Italy and Spain. Sample material is recorded as cDNA or gDNA derived from T cells, B-cell-depleted T cells, or PBMCs.

Authors' data handling: Estimated nucleated cell counts came from reference gene primer amplification. Profiling relied on immunoSEQ multiplex PCR, and the TCRdb table lists in-frame clones only, not all of them. The V and J calls and the clone size are those of that table, but D and trimming were determined from the DNA. The sample consists of about 64,000 clones, about nine tenths of them appearing once. There are 15 residues in the CDR3. The V and J ends lost 0 bases and 9 bases, in that order; junction bases with no gene match: 7. Germline-derived CDR1 and CDR2 are LGHNA and YSLEER. Sequencing used peripheral blood. The chain uses TRBV4-3 and TRBJ2-1; 8 bases match TRBD2. The source is a man aged 45-60 years with active COVID-19. DNA for the CDR3: TGCGCCAGCAGCCAAGATGGGACTAGGGGTAGTGAGCAGTTCTTC. Residues: CASSQDGTRGSEQFF.